Below, 24 T cell receptor beta chains from the same sample are listed, as sequenced in a study of control samples from healthy donors and cancer patients. Produced via immunoSEQ multiplex PCR; TCRdb's table is partial and in-frame only. Here the sample spans fewer than 200,000 clones, around 93% being singletons. The sample comprised blood. These receptors originate from a woman aged 55-75 years in good health.

The chain couples TRBV6-1 to TRBJ2-7; D is unclear. V was clipped by 3 bases and J by 0 bases, with 6 bases between them. Germline loops: CDR1 MNHNS, CDR2 SASEGT. CDR3 length: 13 amino acids. The CDR3 sequence: CASSEADSYEQYF. The CDR3 coding sequence is TGTGCCAGCAGTGAGGCGGACTCCTACGAGCAGTACTTC.

CDR3 loop: CASSPVGGDGGNTIYF. In DNA, the CDR3 is TGTGCCAGCAGCCCAGTAGGAGGGGATGGTGGAAACACCATATATTTT. V and J are TRBV9 and TRBJ1-3, with a tentative D call TRBD1 (5 bases). Trimming stripped 4 bases from V and 3 bases from J, with 17 bases between. This CDR3 is built from 16 residues. Germline-derived CDR1 and CDR2 are SGDLS and YYNGEE. Using reference TRBV9 and TRBJ1-3 for the parts outside the CDR3, the full variable domain is DSGVTQTPKHLITATGQRVTLRCSPRSGDLSVYWYQQSLDQGLQFLIQYYNGEERAKGNILERFSAQQFPDLHSELNLSSLELGDSALYFCASSPVGGDGGNTIYFGEGSWLTVV.

The chain uses TRBV5-4 and TRBJ2-2, with 8 positions matching TRBD2. The CDR3 loop spans 16 amino acids. V lost 4 bases and J lost 4; bases outside the gene matches: 9. Germline assignment: CDR1 SGHNT and CDR2 YYREEE (reference sequence). CDR3 sequence: CASSQRRGAITGELFF. The CDR3 DNA follows: TGTGCCAGCAGCCAGCGGCGGGGGGCGATCACCGGGGAGCTGTTTTTT. Full variable domain (missing parts from reference TRBV5-4 and TRBJ2-2): ETGVTQSPTHLIKTRGQQVTLRCSSQSGHNTVSWYQQALGQGPQFIFQYYREEENGRGNFPPRFSGLQFPNYSSELNVNALELDDSALYLCASSQRRGAITGELFFGEGSRLTVL.

This chain connects TRBV9 to TRBJ2-3; 8 bases agree with TRBD2. V lost 3 bases to trimming and J lost 10 bases; unmatched junction nucleotides: 4. CDR1 SGDLS and CDR2 YYNGEE come from the germline V gene. The CDR3 extends over 12 amino acids. The CDR3 DNA reads as TGTGCCAGCAGCGCTCGGGAGGGATCGCAGTATTTT. Its translation is CASSAREGSQYF.

V usage is TRBV23-1 and J usage is TRBJ2-1; D gene unclear. TRBV23-1 is identified as an open reading frame with a role that is uncertain. With 1 base removed from V and 7 bases from J, the gap between germline ends came to 8 bases. The CDR3 runs to 13 residues. DNA for the CDR3: TGCGCCAGCAGTCAATTTGAGTTAAATGAGCAGTTCTTC. Amino acids: CASSQFELNEQFF.

CDR3 DNA: TGCGCCAGCAGTCAATATGTGTGGGCCACTGAAGCTTTCTTT. It codes for CASSQYVWATEAFF. This chain connects TRBV23-1 to TRBJ1-1; D is unresolved. TRBV23-1 carries the ORF label, with uncertain function. V was shortened by 1 base and J by 4 bases, with 10 bases between the two germline ends. There are 14 residues in the CDR3.

A note on this clone: The same CDR3 arises from other DNA sequences in this sample as well. The chain is built from TRBV7-6 and TRBJ2-4; TRBD2 matches at 8 bases. V was clipped by 3 bases and J by 6 bases; unmatched bases: 10. Germline V gives CDR1 SGHVS, CDR2 FNYEAQ. CDR3 size: 16 residues. CDR3 DNA: TGTGCCAGCAGCTTGAGACGGGGGGGGGAGGGAAACATTCAGTACTTC. Translating gives CASSLRRGGEGNIQYF.

In its sample, this clone was seen once. The same CDR3 also results from other DNA sequences found in this sample. The V gene is TRBV6-5, the J gene TRBJ2-2, with 7 bases that match TRBD2. In germline, CDR1 is MNHEY, CDR2 SVGAGI. The CDR3 is made up of 12 amino acids. V was pared by 7 bases and J by 15 bases, with 11 bases of the junction left unmatched. This CDR3 is CASTPGTTEVFF. The CDR3 coding sequence is TGTGCCAGCACACCCGGGACTACTGAGGTGTTTTTT.

The genes are TRBV5-6 and TRBJ1-1; 11 bases line up with TRBD1. Germline loops: CDR1 SGHDT, CDR2 YYEEEE. CDR3 size: 15 residues. The J segment lost 3 bases and the V segment lost 0 bases, leaving 1 base of the junction unmatched. CDR3 DNA: TGTGCCAGCAGCTTGGGGACAGGGGGCTACACTGAAGCTTTCTTT. Translating it yields CASSLGTGGYTEAFF.

This chain links TRBV9 with TRBJ1-2; D may be TRBD1 (6 bases). The CDR3 is 16 residues long. V was shortened by 3 bases and J by 6 bases, with 21 bases between the two germline ends. In germline, CDR1 is SGDLS, CDR2 YYNGEE. The CDR3 loop is CASSARGGAPIDGYTF. The CDR3 DNA is TGTGCCAGCAGCGCCCGAGGGGGGGCCCCTATCGATGGCTACACCTTC.

This chain joins TRBV7-6 and TRBJ1-4; TRBD1 is a possible D gene (5 bases). The CDR3 is 18 residues long. The germline V gene has CDR1 SGHVS and CDR2 FNYEAQ. V lost 2 bases and J 4 bases, leaving 20 bases between the germline ends. The CDR3 coding sequence is TGTGCCAGCAGCTTACTAGTGGGGGATCCTACCTTTAATGAAAAACTGTTTTTT. Translation gives CASSLLVGDPTFNEKLFF.

V and J are TRBV5-1 and TRBJ1-1; D is possibly TRBD1 (5 bases). Germline CDR1 reads SGHRS; CDR2 reads YFSETQ. This CDR3 comprises 16 residues. Trimming took 0 bases from V and 2 from J, leaving 14 bases between them. CDR3 in DNA: TGCGCCAGCAGCTTGGTGACGGGGCAACTTAACACTGAAGCTTTCTTT. It is translated as CASSLVTGQLNTEAFF.

The rearrangement links TRBV30 to TRBJ1-4; D unclear. The CDR3 extends over 11 amino acids. The germline CDR1 and CDR2 sequences are GTSNPN and SVGIG (reference sequence). Trimming cost V 0 bases and J 8 bases, with 4 bases left between them. CDR3 coding DNA: TGTGCCTGGAGTGTACGGGAAAAACTGTTTTTT. It translates to CAWSVREKLFF.

This clone appeared a single time. The CDR3 DNA reads as TGTGCCAGCAGTGAAAACCGAAACTACGAGCAGTACTTC. Protein: CASSENRNYEQYF. The V and J genes are TRBV6-1 and TRBJ2-7, with D unclear. The germline V gene encodes CDR1 MNHNS and CDR2 SASEGT. The length of the CDR3 is 13 residues. Trimming left V 2 bases short and J 3 bases short, with 8 bases between.

The chain couples TRBV7-3 to TRBJ2-5; D gene uncertain. Germline CDR1 SGHTA, CDR2 FQGTGA. CDR3 length: 13 residues. V lost 3 bases and J lost 4, with 9 bases in between. The CDR3 DNA is TGTGCCAGCAGCTTGGACCGGCTAGAGACCCAGTACTTC. Translation: CASSLDRLETQYF.

This rearrangement joins TRBV10-3 to TRBJ1-2, with TRBD1 matching 7 bases. Germline V gene data show CDR1 as ENHRY and CDR2 as SYGVKD. The trim removed 7 bases at V and 8 bases at J, leaving 7 bases unmatched. The CDR3 contains 12 residues. This chain's CDR3 is CAITADRSGYTF. The DNA for the CDR3 is TGTGCCATCACCGCGGACAGGTCGGGCTACACCTTC.

The CDR3 reads CSAGDTEAFF. CDR3 coding DNA: TGCAGTGCCGGGGACACTGAAGCTTTCTTT. The chain combines TRBV20-1 with TRBJ1-1; no definite D call. V lost 6 bases and J lost 3, with 5 bases in between. The CDR3 spans 10 residues. Germline V gene lookup returns CDR1 DFQATT and CDR2 SNEGSKA (reference sequence).

The rearrangement joins TRBV5-1 to TRBJ1-5; D is possibly TRBD1 (5 bases). The CDR3 totals 14 residues. Germline lookup yields CDR1 SGHRS and CDR2 YFSETQ. V lost 2 bases and J lost 3, with 9 bases in between. CDR3 nucleotide sequence: TGCGCCAGCAGCTTTGGGGGGAACAATCAGCCCCAGCATTTT. This codes for CASSFGGNNQPQHF.

The chain employs TRBV14 and TRBJ2-2; D gene ambiguous. The CDR3 is 14 residues long. Trimming shortened V by 3 bases and J by 0 bases, and 5 bases separated the two germline ends. Germline V gene sequence: CDR1 SGHDN, CDR2 FVKESK. The chain's CDR3 is CASSQLANTGELFF. CDR3 DNA: TGTGCCAGCAGCCAGCTAGCGAACACCGGGGAGCTGTTTTTT.

The V and J genes are TRBV2 and TRBJ1-5, with a weak D call TRBD1 (5 bases). This CDR3 has 13 residues. CDR1 and CDR2 (germline): SNHLY, FYNNEI. With 6 bases removed from V and 5 bases from J, the gap between germline ends came to 11 bases. CDR3 sequence: CASRTTGDQPQHF. The CDR3 DNA reads as TGTGCCAGCAGGACCACAGGCGATCAGCCCCAGCATTTT.

The rearrangement uses TRBV29-1 and TRBJ1-2, with D unclear. CDR1 is SQVTM, CDR2 ANQGSEA, per germline. The CDR3 consists of 12 residues. Deletions cut 1 base from V and 8 bases from J, with 11 bases between. The DNA for the CDR3 is TGCAGCGTTGAAGTGTTAGGTTCGGGCTACACCTTC. Translated: CSVEVLGSGYTF.

In DNA, the CDR3 is TGTGCCAGCAGCGTAGCTAATTCCCTTTCTGGAAACACCATATATTTT. Protein product: CASSVANSLSGNTIYF. V gene TRBV9 combines with J gene TRBJ1-3; no firm D call. The CDR3 has 16 residues. Germline lookup yields CDR1 SGDLS and CDR2 YYNGEE. The V gene lost 0 bases and the J gene lost 1 base, with 11 bases spanning the gap.

This clone was recorded only once. The V call is TRBV2, the J call TRBJ1-5; D might be TRBD1 (6 bases). This CDR3 has 14 amino acids. CDR1 and CDR2 from the germline V gene are SNHLY and FYNNEI. The ends were cut back, 5 bases at V and 7 bases at J, with 15 bases in the middle. CDR3 loop: CASSPRQEGQPQHF. Written as DNA, the CDR3 is TGTGCCAGCAGTCCGCGACAGGAAGGGCAGCCCCAGCATTTT.

This clone has only one observation. At one end the junction does not follow the germline gene, possibly because of a read error. This chain links TRBV7-8 with TRBJ2-5; D not resolved. CDR3 size: 12 residues. Germline V gene sequence: CDR1 SGHVS, CDR2 FQNEAQ. CDR3 sequence (DNA): TGTGCCAGCAGCCTCGACCACGAGACCCAGTACTTC. Its protein product is CASSLDHETQYF.